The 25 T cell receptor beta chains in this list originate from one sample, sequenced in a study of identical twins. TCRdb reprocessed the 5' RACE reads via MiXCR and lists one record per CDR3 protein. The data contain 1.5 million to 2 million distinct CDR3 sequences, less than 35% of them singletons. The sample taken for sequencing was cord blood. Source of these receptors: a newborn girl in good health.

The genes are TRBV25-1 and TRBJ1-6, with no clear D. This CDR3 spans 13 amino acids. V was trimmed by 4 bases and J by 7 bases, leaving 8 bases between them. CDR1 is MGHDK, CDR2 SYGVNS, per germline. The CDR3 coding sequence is TGTGCCAGCAGTGCCAGGTGGAATTCACCCCTCCACTTT. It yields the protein CASSARWNSPLHF.

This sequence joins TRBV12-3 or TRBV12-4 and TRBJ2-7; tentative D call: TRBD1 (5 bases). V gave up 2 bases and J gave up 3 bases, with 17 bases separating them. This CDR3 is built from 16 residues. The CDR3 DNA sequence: TGTGCCAGCAGTTTAACCTCCAGGGAACCCTTCTACGAGCAGTACTTC. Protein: CASSLTSREPFYEQYF.

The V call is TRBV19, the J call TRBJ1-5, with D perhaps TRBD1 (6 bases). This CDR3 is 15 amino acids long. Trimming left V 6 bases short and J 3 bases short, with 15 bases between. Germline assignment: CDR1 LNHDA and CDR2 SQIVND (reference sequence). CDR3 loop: CASSYTGTHNQPQHF. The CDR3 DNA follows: TGTGCCAGTAGCTATACCGGGACACACAATCAGCCCCAGCATTTT.

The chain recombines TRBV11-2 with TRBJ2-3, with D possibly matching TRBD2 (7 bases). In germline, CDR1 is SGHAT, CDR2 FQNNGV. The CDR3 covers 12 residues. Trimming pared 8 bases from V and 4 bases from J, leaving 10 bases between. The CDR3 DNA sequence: TGTGCCAGCCGGGGGGCTTCAGATACGCAGTATTTT. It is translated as CASRGASDTQYF.

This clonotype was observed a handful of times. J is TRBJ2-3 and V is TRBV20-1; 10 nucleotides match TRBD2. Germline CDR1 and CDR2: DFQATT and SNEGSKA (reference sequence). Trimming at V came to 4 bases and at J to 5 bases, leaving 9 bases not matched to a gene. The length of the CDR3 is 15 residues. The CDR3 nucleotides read TGCAGTGCTAATCAGCCTAGCGGGAGTTTAGATACGCAGTATTTT. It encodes CSANQPSGSLDTQYF.

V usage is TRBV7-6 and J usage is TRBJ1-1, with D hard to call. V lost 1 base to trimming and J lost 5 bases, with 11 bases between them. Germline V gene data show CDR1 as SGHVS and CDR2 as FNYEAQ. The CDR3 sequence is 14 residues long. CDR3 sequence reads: CASSLGHEGTEAFF. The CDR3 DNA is TGTGCCAGCAGCTTAGGACATGAAGGAACTGAAGCTTTCTTT.

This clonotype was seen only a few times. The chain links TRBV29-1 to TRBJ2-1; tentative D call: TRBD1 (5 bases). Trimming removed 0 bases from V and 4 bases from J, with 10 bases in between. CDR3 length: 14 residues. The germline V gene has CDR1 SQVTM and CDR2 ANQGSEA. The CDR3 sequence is CSVEDRVLYNEQFF. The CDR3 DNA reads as TGCAGCGTTGAAGACAGGGTCCTATACAATGAGCAGTTCTTC.

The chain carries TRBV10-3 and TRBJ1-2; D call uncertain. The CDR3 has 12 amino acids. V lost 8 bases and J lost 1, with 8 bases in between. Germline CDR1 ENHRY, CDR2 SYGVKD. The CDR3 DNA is TGTGCCATCGAGGGAAATAACTATGGCTACACCTTC. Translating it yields CAIEGNNYGYTF.

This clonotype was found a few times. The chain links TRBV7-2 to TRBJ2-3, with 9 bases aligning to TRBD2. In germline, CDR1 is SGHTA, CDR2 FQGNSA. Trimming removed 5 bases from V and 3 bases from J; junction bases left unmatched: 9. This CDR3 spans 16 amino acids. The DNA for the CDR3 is TGTGCCAGCAGCATATTAGCGGGAGCGAGTACAGATACGCAGTATTTT. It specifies CASSILAGASTDTQYF.

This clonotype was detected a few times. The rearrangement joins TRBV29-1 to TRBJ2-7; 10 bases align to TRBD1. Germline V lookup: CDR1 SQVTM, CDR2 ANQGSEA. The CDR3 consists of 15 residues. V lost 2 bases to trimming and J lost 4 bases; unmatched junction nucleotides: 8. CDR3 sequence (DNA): TGCAGCGTTGAAAAAAGGGGACAGGGGAAATACGAGCAGTACTTC. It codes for CSVEKRGQGKYEQYF.

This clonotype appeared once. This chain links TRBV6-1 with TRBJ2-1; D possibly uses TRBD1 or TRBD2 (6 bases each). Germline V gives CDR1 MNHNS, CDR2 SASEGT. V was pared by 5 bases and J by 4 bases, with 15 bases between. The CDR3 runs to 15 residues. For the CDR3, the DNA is TGTGCCAGCAGTACCCCAAGGGGGGTTTACAATGAGCAGTTCTTC. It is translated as CASSTPRGVYNEQFF.

The CDR3 here is CASSVVPEYTGELFF. The CDR3 DNA follows: TGTGCCAGCAGCGTAGTCCCCGAGTACACCGGGGAGCTGTTTTTT. The genes are TRBV9 and TRBJ2-2; unclear D gene. The CDR3 runs to 15 residues. V lost 0 bases, J lost 3 bases, and 9 bases lay in between. Germline CDR1 reads SGDLS; CDR2 reads YYNGEE.

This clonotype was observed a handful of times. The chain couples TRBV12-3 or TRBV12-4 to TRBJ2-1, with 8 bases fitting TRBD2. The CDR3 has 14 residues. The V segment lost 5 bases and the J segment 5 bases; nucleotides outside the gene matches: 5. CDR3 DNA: TGTGCCAGCAGTAAGCGGGGGCGAAACAATGAGCAGTTCTTC. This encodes CASSKRGRNNEQFF.

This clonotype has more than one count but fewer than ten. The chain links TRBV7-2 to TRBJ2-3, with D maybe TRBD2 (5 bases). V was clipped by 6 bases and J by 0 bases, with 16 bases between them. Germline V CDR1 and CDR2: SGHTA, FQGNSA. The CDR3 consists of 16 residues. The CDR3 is CASRPVGGLSTDTQYF. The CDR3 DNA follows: TGTGCCAGCAGACCCGTAGGAGGACTCAGCACAGATACGCAGTATTTT.

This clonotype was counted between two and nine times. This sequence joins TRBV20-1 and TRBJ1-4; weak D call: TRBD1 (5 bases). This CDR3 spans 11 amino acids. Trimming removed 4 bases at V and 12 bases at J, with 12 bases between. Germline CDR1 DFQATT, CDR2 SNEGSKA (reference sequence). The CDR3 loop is CSANTVGQLFF. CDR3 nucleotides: TGCAGTGCTAATACGGTGGGACAACTGTTTTTT.

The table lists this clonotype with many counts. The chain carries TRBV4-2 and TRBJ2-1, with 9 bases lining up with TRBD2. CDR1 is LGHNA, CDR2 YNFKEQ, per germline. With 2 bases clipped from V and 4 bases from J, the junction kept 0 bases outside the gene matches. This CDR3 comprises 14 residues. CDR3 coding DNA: TGTGCCAGCAGCCAACTAGCGGGGTACAATGAGCAGTTCTTC. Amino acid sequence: CASSQLAGYNEQFF.

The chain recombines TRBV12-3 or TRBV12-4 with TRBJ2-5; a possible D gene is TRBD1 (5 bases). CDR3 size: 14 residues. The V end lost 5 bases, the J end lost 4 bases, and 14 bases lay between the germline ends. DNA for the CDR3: TGTGCCAGCAGTACTCGACAGCGCGGAGAGACCCAGTACTTC. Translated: CASSTRQRGETQYF.

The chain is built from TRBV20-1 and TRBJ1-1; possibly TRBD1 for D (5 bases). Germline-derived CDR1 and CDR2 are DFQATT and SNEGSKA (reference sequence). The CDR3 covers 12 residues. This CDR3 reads CILGRMNTEAFF. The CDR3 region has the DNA TGCATCTTGGGACGGATGAACACTGAAGCTTTCTTT.

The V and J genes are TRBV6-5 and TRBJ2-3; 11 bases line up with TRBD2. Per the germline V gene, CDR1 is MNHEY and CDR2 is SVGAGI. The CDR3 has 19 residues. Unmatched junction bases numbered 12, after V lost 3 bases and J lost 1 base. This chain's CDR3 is CASSYLRLAGGIGTDTQYF. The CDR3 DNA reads TGTGCCAGCAGTTATCTTCGGCTAGCGGGAGGTATTGGCACAGATACGCAGTATTTT.

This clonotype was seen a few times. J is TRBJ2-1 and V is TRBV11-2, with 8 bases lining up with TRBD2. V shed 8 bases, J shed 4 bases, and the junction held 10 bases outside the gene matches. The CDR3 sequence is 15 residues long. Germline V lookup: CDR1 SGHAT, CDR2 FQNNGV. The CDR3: CASFFTTSGYNEQFF. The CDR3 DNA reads TGTGCCAGCTTTTTCACCACTAGCGGATACAATGAGCAGTTCTTC.

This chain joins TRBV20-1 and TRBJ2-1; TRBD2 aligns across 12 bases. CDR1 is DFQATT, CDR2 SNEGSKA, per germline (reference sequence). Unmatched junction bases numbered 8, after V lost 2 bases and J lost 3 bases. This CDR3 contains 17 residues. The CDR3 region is CSARPRGTSGFYNEQFF. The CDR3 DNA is TGCAGTGCTAGACCGAGGGGGACTAGCGGGTTCTACAATGAGCAGTTCTTC.

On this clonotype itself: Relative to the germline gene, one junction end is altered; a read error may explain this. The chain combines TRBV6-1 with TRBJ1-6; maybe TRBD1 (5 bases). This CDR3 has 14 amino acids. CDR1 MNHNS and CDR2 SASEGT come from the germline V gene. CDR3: CTSSGTAYYSPLHF. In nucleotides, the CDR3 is TGTACCAGCAGTGGGACTGCCTACTATTCACCCCTCCACTTT.

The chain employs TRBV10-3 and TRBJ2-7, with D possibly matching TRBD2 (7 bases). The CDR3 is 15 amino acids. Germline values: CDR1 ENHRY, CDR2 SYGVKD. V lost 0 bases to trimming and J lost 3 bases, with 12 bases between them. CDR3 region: CAISESNRDYYEQYF. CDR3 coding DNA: TGTGCCATCAGTGAGTCGAACAGGGACTACTACGAGCAGTACTTC.

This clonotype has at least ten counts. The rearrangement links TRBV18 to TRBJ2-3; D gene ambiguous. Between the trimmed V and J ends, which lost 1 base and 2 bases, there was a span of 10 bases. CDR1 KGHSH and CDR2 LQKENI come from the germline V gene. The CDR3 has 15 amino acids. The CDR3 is CASSPRPSPTDTQYF. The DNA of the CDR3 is TGTGCCAGCTCACCACGGCCTAGTCCCACAGATACGCAGTATTTT.

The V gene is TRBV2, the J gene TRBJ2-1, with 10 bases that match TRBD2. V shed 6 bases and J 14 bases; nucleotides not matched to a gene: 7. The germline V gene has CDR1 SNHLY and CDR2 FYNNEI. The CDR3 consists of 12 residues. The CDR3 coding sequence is TGTGCCAGCAGGGGAACTAGCGGGAAAAAGTTCTTC. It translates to CASRGTSGKKFF.